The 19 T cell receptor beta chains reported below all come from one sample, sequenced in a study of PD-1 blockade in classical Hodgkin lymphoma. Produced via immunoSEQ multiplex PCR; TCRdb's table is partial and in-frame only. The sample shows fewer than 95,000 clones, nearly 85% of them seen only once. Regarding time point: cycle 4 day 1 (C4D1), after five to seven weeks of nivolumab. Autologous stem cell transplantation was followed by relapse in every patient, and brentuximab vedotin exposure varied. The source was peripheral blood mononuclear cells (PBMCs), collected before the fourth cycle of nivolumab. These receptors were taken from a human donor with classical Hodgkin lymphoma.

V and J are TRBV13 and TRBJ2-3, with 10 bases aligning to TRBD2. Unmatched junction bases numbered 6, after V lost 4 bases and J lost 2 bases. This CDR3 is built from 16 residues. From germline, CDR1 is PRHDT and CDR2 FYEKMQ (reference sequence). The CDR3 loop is CASSSLAGALTDTQYF. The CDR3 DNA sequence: TGTGCCAGCAGCTCGCTAGCGGGGGCCCTCACAGATACGCAGTATTTT.

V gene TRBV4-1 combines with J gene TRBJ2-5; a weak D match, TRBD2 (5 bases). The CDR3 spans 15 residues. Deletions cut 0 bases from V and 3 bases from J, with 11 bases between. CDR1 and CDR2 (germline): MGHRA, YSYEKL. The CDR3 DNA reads TGCGCCAGCAGCCAAGAAGGACTGGGGAAAGAGACCCAGTACTTC. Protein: CASSQEGLGKETQYF.

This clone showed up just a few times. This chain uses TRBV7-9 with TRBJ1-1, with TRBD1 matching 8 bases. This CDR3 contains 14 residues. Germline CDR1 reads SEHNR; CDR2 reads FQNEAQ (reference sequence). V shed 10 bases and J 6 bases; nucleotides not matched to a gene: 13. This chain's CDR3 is CAIGQGGFPAEAFF. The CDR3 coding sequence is TGTGCCATCGGACAGGGTGGGTTCCCCGCTGAAGCTTTCTTT. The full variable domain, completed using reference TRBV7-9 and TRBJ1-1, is DTGVSQNPRHKITKRGQNVTFRCDPISEHNRLYWYRQTLGQGPEFLTYFQNEAQLEKSRLLSDRFSAERPKGSFSTLEIQRTEQGDSAMYLCAIGQGGFPAEAFFGQGTRLTVV.

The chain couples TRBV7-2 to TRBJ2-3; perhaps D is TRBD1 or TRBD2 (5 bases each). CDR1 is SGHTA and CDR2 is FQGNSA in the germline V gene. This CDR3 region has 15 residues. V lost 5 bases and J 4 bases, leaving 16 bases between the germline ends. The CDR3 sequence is CASSQGPTPADTQYF. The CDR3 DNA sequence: TGTGCCAGCAGCCAGGGACCTACCCCCGCAGATACGCAGTATTTT.

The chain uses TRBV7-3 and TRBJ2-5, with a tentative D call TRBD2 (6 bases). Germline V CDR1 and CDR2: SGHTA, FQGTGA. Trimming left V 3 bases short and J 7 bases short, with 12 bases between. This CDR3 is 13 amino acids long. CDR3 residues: CASSFRVEGTQYF. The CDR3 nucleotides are TGTGCCAGCAGCTTCCGCGTGGAGGGGACCCAGTACTTC.

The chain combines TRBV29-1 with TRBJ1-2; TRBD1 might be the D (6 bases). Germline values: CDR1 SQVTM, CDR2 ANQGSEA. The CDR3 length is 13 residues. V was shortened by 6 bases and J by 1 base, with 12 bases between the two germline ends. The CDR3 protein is CSVVDRNNYGYTF. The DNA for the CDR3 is TGCAGCGTAGTTGACAGGAATAACTATGGCTACACCTTC.

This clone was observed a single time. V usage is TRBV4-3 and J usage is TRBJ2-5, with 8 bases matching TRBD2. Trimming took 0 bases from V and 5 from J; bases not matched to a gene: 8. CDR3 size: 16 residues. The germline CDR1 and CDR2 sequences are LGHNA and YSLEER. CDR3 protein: CASSQDLSGRRETQYF. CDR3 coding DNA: TGCGCCAGCAGCCAAGATTTAAGCGGGAGACGGGAGACCCAGTACTTC.

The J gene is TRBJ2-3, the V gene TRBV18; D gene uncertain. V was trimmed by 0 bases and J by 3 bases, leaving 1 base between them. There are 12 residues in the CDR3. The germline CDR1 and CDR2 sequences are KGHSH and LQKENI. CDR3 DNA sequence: TGTGCCAGCTCACCACCAACAGATACGCAGTATTTT. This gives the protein CASSPPTDTQYF.

CDR3 in amino acids: CASSFRSGAGGYTF. In DNA, the CDR3 is TGTGCCAGCAGTTTCCGATCGGGCGCGGGAGGCTACACCTTC. The chain joins TRBV27 to TRBJ1-2; D is ambiguous. Germline V gene data show CDR1 as MNHEY and CDR2 as SMNVEV (reference sequence). Trimming shortened V by 3 bases and J by 8 bases, and 16 bases separated the two germline ends. The CDR3 spans 14 residues.

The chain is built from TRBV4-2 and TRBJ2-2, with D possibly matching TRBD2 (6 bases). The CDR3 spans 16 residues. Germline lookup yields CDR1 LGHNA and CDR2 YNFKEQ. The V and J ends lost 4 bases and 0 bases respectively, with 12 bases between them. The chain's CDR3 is CASSPPGLSNTGELFF. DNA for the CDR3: TGTGCCAGCAGCCCGCCGGGACTCTCGAACACCGGGGAGCTGTTTTTT.

CDR3: CATRPGQGLETQYF. CDR3 DNA: TGTGCCACCCGCCCTGGGCAGGGGCTGGAGACCCAGTACTTC. The rearrangement links TRBV11-2 to TRBJ2-5, with a weak D call TRBD1 (6 bases). V was shortened by 10 bases and J by 5 bases, with 20 bases between the two germline ends. The CDR3 has 14 amino acids. CDR1 is SGHAT and CDR2 is FQNNGV in the germline V gene.

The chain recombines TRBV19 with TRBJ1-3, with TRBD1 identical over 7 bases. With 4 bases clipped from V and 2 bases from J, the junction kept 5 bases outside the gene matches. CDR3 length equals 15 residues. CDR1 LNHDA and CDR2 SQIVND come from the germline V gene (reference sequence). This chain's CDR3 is CASSTTGFTGNTIYF. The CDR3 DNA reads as TGTGCCAGTAGTACGACAGGGTTTACTGGAAACACCATATATTTT.

The CDR3 region is CATARDIETQYF. The CDR3 DNA reads as TGTGCCACGGCACGGGACATTGAGACCCAGTACTTC. This chain joins TRBV10-3 and TRBJ2-5, with D possibly matching TRBD1 (6 bases). Germline CDR1 ENHRY, CDR2 SYGVKD. The CDR3 runs 12 residues. The V and J ends lost 10 bases and 5 bases respectively, with 14 bases between them.

CDR3 in DNA: TGTGCCAGTGCCTCCTGGCAGGGGAGGAGGAACACTGAAGCTTTCTTT. The encoded protein is CASASWQGRRNTEAFF. The chain joins TRBV19 to TRBJ1-1; tentatively, D is TRBD1 (6 bases). Trimming shortened V by 8 bases and J by 1 base, and 20 bases separated the two germline ends. This CDR3 has 16 residues. From germline, CDR1 is LNHDA and CDR2 SQIVND (reference sequence).

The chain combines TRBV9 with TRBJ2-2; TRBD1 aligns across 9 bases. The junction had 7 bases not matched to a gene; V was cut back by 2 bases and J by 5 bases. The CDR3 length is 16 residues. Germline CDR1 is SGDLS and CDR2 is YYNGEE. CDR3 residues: CASSVAPGTGTGELFF. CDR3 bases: TGTGCCAGCAGCGTCGCTCCCGGGACAGGGACCGGGGAGCTGTTTTTT.

Here the CDR3 reads CASSSRGAGSGANVLTF. DNA of the CDR3: TGTGCCAGTAGTAGCCGAGGAGCGGGATCTGGGGCCAACGTCCTGACTTTC. The rearrangement joins TRBV19 to TRBJ2-6, with 7 bases identical to TRBD2. The CDR3 is 17 residues long. CDR1 is LNHDA, CDR2 SQIVND, per germline (reference sequence). The ends lost 4 bases at V and 1 base at J; junction bases unmatched: 7.

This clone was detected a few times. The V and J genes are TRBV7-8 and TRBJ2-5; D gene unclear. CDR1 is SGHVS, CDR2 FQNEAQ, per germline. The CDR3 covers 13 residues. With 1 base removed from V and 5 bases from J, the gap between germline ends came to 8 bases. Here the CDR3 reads CASSLEAVETQYF. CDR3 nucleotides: TGTGCCAGCAGCTTAGAGGCTGTGGAGACCCAGTACTTC.

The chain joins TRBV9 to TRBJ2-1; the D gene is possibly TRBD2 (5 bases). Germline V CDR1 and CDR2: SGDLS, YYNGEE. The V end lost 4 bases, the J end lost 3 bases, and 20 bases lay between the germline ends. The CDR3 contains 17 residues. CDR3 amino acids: CASSPRLGGFGYNEQFF. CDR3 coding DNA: TGTGCCAGCAGCCCGCGGTTGGGCGGGTTCGGCTACAATGAGCAGTTCTTC.

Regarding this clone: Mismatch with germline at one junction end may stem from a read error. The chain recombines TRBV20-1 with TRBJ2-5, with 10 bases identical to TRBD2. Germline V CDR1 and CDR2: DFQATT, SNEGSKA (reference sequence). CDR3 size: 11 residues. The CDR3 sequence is CSAMTSGRTHF. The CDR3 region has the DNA TGCAGTGCTATGACTAGCGGGCGGACCCACTTC.